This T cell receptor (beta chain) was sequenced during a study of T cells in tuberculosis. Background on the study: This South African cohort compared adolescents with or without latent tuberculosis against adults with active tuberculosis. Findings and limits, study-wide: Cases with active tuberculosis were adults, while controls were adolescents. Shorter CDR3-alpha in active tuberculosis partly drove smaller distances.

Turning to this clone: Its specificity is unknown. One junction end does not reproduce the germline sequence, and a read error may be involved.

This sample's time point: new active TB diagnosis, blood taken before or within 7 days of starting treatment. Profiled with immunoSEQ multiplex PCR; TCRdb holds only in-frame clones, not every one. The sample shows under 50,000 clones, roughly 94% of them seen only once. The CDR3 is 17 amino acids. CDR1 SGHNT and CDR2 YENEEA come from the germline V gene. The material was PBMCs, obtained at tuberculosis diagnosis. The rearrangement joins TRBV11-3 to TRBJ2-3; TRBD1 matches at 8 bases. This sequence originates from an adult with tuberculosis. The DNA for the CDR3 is TGTGCCAGCGCAAGCAGAACCAGGGGGCGGGGAACAGAAACGCAGTATTTT. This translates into CASASRTRGRGTETQYF.